The 9 T cell receptor beta chains in this list originate from one sample, sequenced in a study of blood T cell repertoires in COVID-19. Sequencing was performed with immunoSEQ multiplex PCR; in TCRdb, only in-frame clones are kept and a portion is missing. The data show a few hundred thousand clones, about 85% seen once. Sequencing was performed on PBMCs or T cells enriched from blood (not recorded which). The receptors here all came from a woman aged 45-65 years who had recovered from COVID-19.

The chain has TRBV5-1 and TRBJ2-3, with TRBD2 matching over 9 bases. CDR3 length equals 15 residues. Germline V gene sequence: CDR1 SGHRS, CDR2 YFSETQ. The trim removed 7 bases at V and 3 bases at J, leaving 9 bases unmatched. The chain's CDR3 is CASHGGGAGTDTQYF. The CDR3 nucleotides read TGCGCCAGCCACGGCGGGGGGGCCGGTACAGATACGCAGTATTTT.

This chain joins TRBV27 and TRBJ2-3, with D uncertain. This CDR3 spans 13 amino acids. From germline, CDR1 is MNHEY and CDR2 SMNVEV (reference sequence). V lost 2 bases and J 2 bases, leaving 5 bases between the germline ends. CDR3 bases: TGTGCCAGCAGTTTACGTTACACAGATACGCAGTATTTT. It is translated as CASSLRYTDTQYF.

The chain is built from TRBV19 and TRBJ2-3; 16 bases are a match to TRBD2. The trim removed 6 bases at V and 0 bases at J, leaving 9 bases unmatched. The CDR3 covers 19 residues. Germline CDR1 is LNHDA and CDR2 is SQIVND (reference sequence). DNA for the CDR3: TGTGCCAGTAGCGGGGGACTAGCGGGAGGGCATCCTAGCACAGATACGCAGTATTTT. Its translation: CASSGGLAGGHPSTDTQYF.

The chain joins TRBV19 to TRBJ1-5; no firm D call. V lost 8 bases and J lost 9, with 20 bases in between. The CDR3 consists of 14 residues. Germline CDR1 and CDR2: LNHDA and SQIVND (reference sequence). The CDR3 loop reads CASAPFGSEGPQHF. The CDR3, as DNA: TGTGCCAGTGCCCCTTTCGGGTCTGAGGGGCCCCAGCATTTT.

There are a few counts of this clone. This rearrangement joins TRBV9 to TRBJ1-5, with 12 bases fitting TRBD1. There are 15 residues in the CDR3. Germline V gene data show CDR1 as SGDLS and CDR2 as YYNGEE. With V trimmed by 3 bases and J by 6 bases, 4 bases remained unmatched. CDR3 residues: CASSGGTGGSQPQHF. The CDR3, as DNA: TGTGCCAGCAGCGGAGGGACAGGGGGCAGTCAGCCCCAGCATTTT.

The chain employs TRBV6-5 and TRBJ2-5; TRBD2 matches at 13 bases. Trimming removed 2 bases from V and 5 bases from J; junction bases left unmatched: 2. The CDR3 has 15 residues. Germline CDR1 is MNHEY and CDR2 is SVGAGI. CDR3 sequence (DNA): TGTGCCAGCAGTTACGTGACTAGCGGGAGGGAGACCCAGTACTTC. This translates into CASSYVTSGRETQYF.

CDR3 in DNA: TGCGCCAGCAGCTTGGCGGAGCTCTCTAACTATGGCTACACCTTC. It encodes CASSLAELSNYGYTF. V usage is TRBV5-1 and J usage is TRBJ1-2; D is ambiguous. The CDR3 is 15 amino acids. Trimming stripped 0 bases from V and 0 bases from J, with 9 bases between. Germline V CDR1 and CDR2: SGHRS, YFSETQ.

The chain links TRBV23-1 to TRBJ1-5; D is unresolved. TRBV23-1 is designated an ORF whose function remains uncertain. V dropped 2 bases and J dropped 0 bases, with 17 bases sitting between them. The length of the CDR3 is 18 residues. CDR3 in amino acids: CASSQRGLNPYSNQPQHF. The CDR3 DNA follows: TGCGCCAGCAGTCAAAGAGGGTTGAACCCTTATAGCAATCAGCCCCAGCATTTT.

The chain recombines TRBV10-3 with TRBJ2-7; 10 positions agree with TRBD1. Germline-derived CDR1 and CDR2 are ENHRY and SYGVKD. The junction had 6 bases not matched to a gene; V was cut back by 2 bases and J by 2 bases. CDR3 size: 16 residues. The DNA of the CDR3 is TGTGCCATCAGTGAGACCGGGACAGGGGCAGCCTACGAGCAGTACTTC. Translating it yields CAISETGTGAAYEQYF.